The 17 T cell receptor beta chains below come from one sample, sequenced in a study of blood T cell repertoires in COVID-19. Clones were read by immunoSEQ multiplex PCR, and TCRdb kept only the in-frame ones, dropping some. The table shows about 250,000 clones, with around nine tenths occurring only once. Sequenced: peripheral blood. The origin of the receptors is a woman aged 55-75 years who had recovered from COVID-19.

This clone showed up just a few times. The rearrangement uses TRBV3-1 (or the pseudogene TRBV3-2) and TRBJ1-1, with D hard to call. V dropped 4 bases and J dropped 0 bases, with 6 bases sitting between them. Per germline, CDR1 LGHDT and CDR2 YNNKEL (reference sequence). The CDR3 runs to 13 residues. CDR3 sequence reads: CASSLTLNTEAFF. CDR3 nucleotide sequence: TGTGCCAGCAGCCTTACTTTGAACACTGAAGCTTTCTTT.

V usage is TRBV14 and J usage is TRBJ2-3, with TRBD2 matching over 11 bases. The CDR3 extends over 15 amino acids. After removal of 1 base from V and 3 bases from J, the junction contained 0 bases not matched to a gene. Germline V gene sequence: CDR1 SGHDN, CDR2 FVKESK. CDR3 coding DNA: TGTGCCAGCAGCCAAGCTAGCGGGAGGACAGATACGCAGTATTTT. This codes for CASSQASGRTDTQYF. The whole variable domain, remainder taken from reference TRBV14 and TRBJ2-3, is EAGVTQFPSHSVIEKGQTVTLRCDPISGHDNLYWYRRVMGKEIKFLLHFVKESKQDESGMPNNRFLAERTGGTYSTLKVQPAELEDSGVYFCASSQASGRTDTQYFGPGTRLTVL.

This clone occurred a few times. V and J are TRBV6-5 and TRBJ1-2; possible D gene TRBD1, 6 bases. CDR3 length: 15 amino acids. The germline CDR1 and CDR2 sequences are MNHEY and SVGAGI. V lost 6 bases, J lost 2 bases, and 16 bases lay in between. In DNA, the CDR3 is TGTGCCAGCAGGGTCATGGACAGAGCAAACTATGGCTACACCTTC. This translates into CASRVMDRANYGYTF.

The genes are TRBV18 and TRBJ1-5, with D possibly being TRBD1 (5 bases). V was trimmed by 1 base and J by 2 bases, leaving 9 bases between them. Germline CDR1 KGHSH, CDR2 LQKENI. This CDR3 has 15 residues. The CDR3 DNA follows: TGTGCCAGCTCACCACAGGGGTTCGGCAATCAGCCCCAGCATTTT. It codes for CASSPQGFGNQPQHF. The entire variable domain, with the rest obtained from reference TRBV18 and TRBJ1-5, is as follows: NAGVMQNPRHLVRRRGQEARLRCSPMKGHSHVYWYRQLPEEGLKFMVYLQKENIIDESGMPKERFSAEFPKEGPSILRIQQVVRGDSAAYFCASSPQGFGNQPQHFGDGTRLSIL.

The V and J genes are TRBV6-5 and TRBJ1-1; D gene uncertain. The CDR3 length is 14 residues. V lost 7 bases and J lost 6, with 18 bases in between. CDR1 MNHEY and CDR2 SVGAGI come from the germline V gene. The CDR3 DNA is TGTGCCAGCACGGCCAGGCGAGTACTTCCTGAAGCTTTCTTT. Its translation: CASTARRVLPEAFF.

CDR3 region: CASGFGGNTDTQYF. Written as DNA, the CDR3 is TGTGCTAGTGGTTTCGGAGGAAACACAGATACGCAGTATTTT. The rearrangement links TRBV12-5 to TRBJ2-3; TRBD2 is a possible D gene (5 bases). Germline CDR1 is LGHNT and CDR2 is FRNRAP. Trimming took 3 bases from V and 2 from J, leaving 9 bases between them. The CDR3 is made up of 14 amino acids.

The chain is built from TRBV28 and TRBJ1-5; 11 nucleotides align to TRBD1. This CDR3 is built from 15 residues. V trimming: 8 bases; J trimming: 5 bases; junction bases outside the gene matches: 8. Germline lookup yields CDR1 MDHEN and CDR2 SYDVKM. CDR3 sequence reads: CASYPRTGGYQPQHF. For the CDR3, the DNA is TGTGCCAGCTACCCGAGGACAGGGGGCTATCAGCCCCAGCATTTT.

CDR3 residues: CASSPRGLRETQYF. In DNA form, the CDR3 reads TGTGCCAGCAGCCCCAGGGGGCTTCGAGAGACCCAGTACTTC. This rearrangement joins TRBV21-1 to TRBJ2-5; TRBD1, the table's D call, was not compared with the DNA. TRBV21-1 represents a pseudogene. The CDR3 sequence is 14 residues long.

The chain joins TRBV3-1 (or the pseudogene TRBV3-2) to TRBJ1-3; 8 bases line up with TRBD1. The CDR3 is 18 amino acids. Germline V gene data show CDR1 as LGHDT and CDR2 as YNNKEL (reference sequence). V lost 0 bases, J lost 4 bases, and 11 bases stayed unmatched. The CDR3: CASSQDRTGTKSGNTIYF. CDR3 DNA sequence: TGTGCCAGCAGCCAAGACCGGACAGGGACGAAATCGGGAAACACCATATATTTT.

J is TRBJ1-4 and V is TRBV7-8; 8 bases are shared with TRBD1. From germline, CDR1 is SGHVS and CDR2 FQNEAQ. Trimming at V came to 3 bases and at J to 8 bases, leaving 8 bases not matched to a gene. The CDR3 runs 15 residues. The CDR3 spells CASSLRTGLIEKLFF. The CDR3 DNA sequence: TGTGCCAGCAGCTTGAGGACAGGGTTGATAGAAAAACTGTTTTTT.

The chain carries TRBV27 and TRBJ1-5, with D uncertain. Germline V gives CDR1 MNHEY, CDR2 SMNVEV (reference sequence). CDR3 length: 15 residues. The V gene lost 3 bases and the J gene lost 2 bases, with 11 bases spanning the gap. CDR3 region: CASSFDFTGNQPQHF. CDR3 nucleotides: TGTGCCAGCAGTTTCGACTTCACGGGCAATCAGCCCCAGCATTTT.

The rearrangement links TRBV5-5 to TRBJ2-7; 7 bases are shared with TRBD1. Germline V CDR1 and CDR2: SGHKS, YYEKEE (reference sequence). The CDR3 runs to 15 residues. The J segment lost 2 bases and the V segment lost 0 bases, leaving 5 bases of the junction unmatched. The CDR3 loop is CASSLVGTDTYEQYF. As DNA, the CDR3 is TGTGCCAGCAGCTTGGTGGGGACAGACACCTACGAGCAGTACTTC.

The V gene is TRBV6-6, the J gene TRBJ2-3; weak D call: TRBD2 (7 bases). Trimming cost V 5 bases and J 5 bases, with 20 bases left between them. CDR3 size: 16 residues. Germline CDR1 reads MNHNY; CDR2 reads SVGAGI (reference sequence). In DNA, the CDR3 is TGTGCCAGCAGTCTTTTCGGGGGGCCGGGGATAGATACGCAGTATTTT. Its translation is CASSLFGGPGIDTQYF.

To note about this clone: Mismatch with germline at one junction end may stem from a read error. V is TRBV15 and J is TRBJ1-4; perhaps TRBD1 as D (6 bases). This CDR3 has 14 residues. Germline V gene sequence: CDR1 LNHNV, CDR2 YYDKDF (reference sequence). CDR3 nucleotides: TGTGCCACCAGCCCCGGGACACCAAATGAGAAACTGTTTTTT. This gives the protein CATSPGTPNEKLFF.

This chain connects TRBV9 to TRBJ2-7; D may be TRBD2 (5 bases). The germline V gene encodes CDR1 SGDLS and CDR2 YYNGEE. This CDR3 region has 14 residues. V was pared by 0 bases and J by 6 bases, with 13 bases between. Written as DNA, the CDR3 is TGTGCCAGCAGCGTAGATATCGGGGTGCGCGAGCAGTACTTC. It yields the protein CASSVDIGVREQYF.

This chain joins TRBV5-8 and TRBJ2-1, with D tentatively TRBD1 (6 bases). The CDR3 extends over 16 amino acids. The ends were cut back, 4 bases at V and 8 bases at J, with 22 bases in the middle. Germline V lookup: CDR1 SGHTS, CDR2 YDEGEE. CDR3 in amino acids: CASSRSTGYDMDEQFF. In DNA, the CDR3 is TGTGCCAGCAGCCGATCTACAGGGTATGATATGGATGAGCAGTTCTTC.

This clone is a singleton in its sample. The chain uses TRBV7-2 and TRBJ2-3; TRBD2 agrees at 14 bases. Germline CDR1 and CDR2: SGHTA and FQGNSA. V shed 5 bases, J shed 6 bases, and the junction held 7 bases outside the gene matches. The CDR3 contains 16 residues. CDR3: CASSRRLAGGSDTQYF. In nucleotides, the CDR3 is TGTGCCAGCAGCCGGAGACTAGCGGGGGGGAGCGATACGCAGTATTTT.